This entry describes one TCR beta chain. This sample is part of a study of glioma-infiltrating T cells after dendritic cell vaccination. Study-wide context: The vaccine used monocyte-derived dendritic cells pulsed overnight with autologous tumor lysate.

This sample's time point: after dendritic cell vaccination, including at tumor progression/relapse. All glioblastoma patients lacked an isocitrate dehydrogenase mutation. TCRB CDR3 was amplified from 2 ug genomic DNA or less. Primers: 60 V beta forward and 13 J beta reverse. Profiling relied on immunoSEQ multiplex PCR, and the TCRdb table lists in-frame clones only, not all of them. The sample contains roughly 87,000 clones, roughly four fifths of which appear only once. The V and J ends lost 3 bases and 7 bases respectively, with 24 bases between them. The CDR3 loop spans 17 amino acids. Germline values: CDR1 MNHEY, CDR2 SMNVEV (reference sequence).

The TCR was taken from a human donor with glioblastoma. This material consisted of blood, taken after dendritic cell vaccination. The chain joins TRBV27 to TRBJ1-2; TRBD1 is a possible D gene (5 bases). Written as DNA, the CDR3 is TGTGCCAGCAGTTTGCGGTTTAGTGAGACTCTGGGGGGTGGCTACACCTTC. It specifies CASSLRFSETLGGGYTF.